These 32 T cell receptor beta chains share one sample of origin, sequenced in a study of cytomegalovirus exposure and HLA in healthy donors. Use of 60 Vbeta and 13 Jbeta primers characterized the PCR. TCRdb's copy holds only in-frame clones and misses some; the assay was immunoSEQ multiplex PCR. Among 85,000 to 130,000 clones, around 80% were seen once, and the ten largest hold 3.5% to 4%. What was sequenced was PBMCs. Receptor source: a woman between 50 and 59 years old in good health and CMV-seropositive.

The chain links TRBV21-1 to TRBJ1-1; TRBD1, the table's D call, was not compared with the DNA. TRBV21-1 represents a pseudogene. CDR3 length: 17 amino acids. Here the CDR3 reads CASSKEGVEGRSTEAFF. Written as DNA, the CDR3 is TGTGCCAGCAGCAAAGAGGGGGTCGAGGGGCGTAGCACTGAAGCTTTCTTT.

This clone showed up just once. The chain carries TRBV4-2 and TRBJ1-2; 7 bases align to TRBD1. V lost 2 bases to trimming and J lost 3 bases; unmatched junction nucleotides: 18. This CDR3 region has 19 residues. From germline, CDR1 is LGHNA and CDR2 YNFKEQ. As DNA, the CDR3 is TGTGCCAGCAGCCAAAAGGTGGGGATTCCGGGACAGACATACTATGGCTACACCTTC. Translating gives CASSQKVGIPGQTYYGYTF.

The chain is built from TRBV9 and TRBJ2-1; TRBD2 matches 14 bases. The V and J ends lost 4 bases and 6 bases, in that order; junction bases with no gene match: 3. Germline values: CDR1 SGDLS, CDR2 YYNGEE. The CDR3 totals 15 residues. CDR3 sequence reads: CASSPGTSGSNEQFF. The CDR3 bases are TGTGCCAGCAGCCCTGGGACTAGCGGGAGCAATGAGCAGTTCTTC.

The J gene is TRBJ2-7, the V gene TRBV6-1, with D possibly being TRBD1 (6 bases). The germline CDR1 and CDR2 sequences are MNHNS and SASEGT. The CDR3 runs 14 residues. Trimming shortened V by 9 bases and J by 2 bases, and 17 bases separated the two germline ends. CDR3 loop: CASQPPGAPYEQYF. The CDR3 DNA reads as TGTGCCAGTCAACCCCCAGGGGCCCCCTACGAGCAGTACTTC.

The rearrangement uses TRBV27 and TRBJ1-1, with D uncertain. The V gene's germline CDR1 is MNHEY and CDR2 SMNVEV (reference sequence). The CDR3 covers 14 residues. The V and J ends lost 3 bases and 3 bases respectively, with 11 bases between them. The CDR3 loop is CASSLSGPYTEAFF. DNA of the CDR3: TGTGCCAGCAGTTTGAGCGGGCCCTACACTGAAGCTTTCTTT.

V and J are TRBV6-1 and TRBJ1-1; the D gene is possibly TRBD1 (6 bases). The CDR3 is 15 amino acids. CDR1 and CDR2 from the germline V gene are MNHNS and SASEGT. V was shortened by 3 bases and J by 9 bases, with 20 bases between the two germline ends. DNA of the CDR3: TGTGCCAGCAGTGAGCCTCCGATTCCGGGACAACAAGCTTTCTTT. This codes for CASSEPPIPGQQAFF.

The chain has TRBV7-9 and TRBJ1-2; D is unresolved. Trimming left V 11 bases short and J 5 bases short, with 15 bases between. This CDR3 comprises 12 residues. From germline, CDR1 is SEHNR and CDR2 FQNEAQ (reference sequence). CDR3 sequence (DNA): TGTGCCCTACCGGGAGGGCAGTATGGCTACACCTTC. Its translation: CALPGGQYGYTF.

The V call is TRBV6-5, the J call TRBJ1-6, with TRBD1 as a possible D gene (5 bases). V gave up 0 bases and J gave up 7 bases, with 13 bases separating them. Germline-derived CDR1 and CDR2 are MNHEY and SVGAGI. There are 16 residues in the CDR3. The CDR3: CASSYSMGGENSPLHF. For the CDR3, the DNA is TGTGCCAGCAGTTACTCGATGGGAGGGGAGAATTCACCCCTCCACTTT.

With respect to this clone: Distinct nucleotide sequences in the sample also encode this CDR3. This rearrangement joins TRBV5-5 to TRBJ1-1, with D uncertain. This CDR3 comprises 12 residues. In germline, CDR1 is SGHKS, CDR2 YYEKEE (reference sequence). The ends were cut back, 5 bases at V and 9 bases at J, with 14 bases in the middle. The CDR3 coding sequence is TGTGCCAGCAGTTCCCAAATCTCTAAAGCTTTCTTT. The encoded protein is CASSSQISKAFF.

The chain carries TRBV14 and TRBJ1-6; D uncertain. CDR3 length: 14 amino acids. The ends were cut back, 4 bases at V and 5 bases at J, with 9 bases in the middle. Germline V lookup: CDR1 SGHDN, CDR2 FVKESK. The CDR3 loop is CASSRVVNNSPLHF. The CDR3 nucleotides read TGTGCCAGCAGCCGAGTGGTGAATAATTCACCCCTCCACTTT.

The chain employs TRBV30 and TRBJ2-3; D may be TRBD2 (5 bases). CDR3 size: 14 residues. Trimming cost V 0 bases and J 2 bases, with 9 bases left between them. Looked up from germline, CDR1 is GTSNPN and CDR2 is SVGIG (reference sequence). The CDR3 reads CAWSVTGNTDTQYF. For the CDR3, the DNA is TGTGCCTGGAGTGTAACGGGAAACACAGATACGCAGTATTTT.

The rearrangement uses TRBV5-1 and TRBJ2-1; 8 bases fit TRBD1. The CDR3 sequence is 17 residues long. Germline V CDR1 and CDR2: SGHRS, YFSETQ. Losses at the gene ends were 4 bases for V and 4 bases for J; bases not matched to a gene: 13. The CDR3 nucleotides read TGCGCCAGCAGCGTTGACAGGGGTGTTGACTTATACAATGAGCAGTTCTTC. Translating it yields CASSVDRGVDLYNEQFF.

The gene calls are TRBV27 and TRBJ2-6; 8 bases are a match to TRBD1. CDR1 is MNHEY and CDR2 is SMNVEV in the germline V gene (reference sequence). V shed 3 bases, J shed 0 bases, and the junction held 10 bases outside the gene matches. This CDR3 contains 19 residues. In DNA, the CDR3 is TGTGCCAGCAGTTTCTCCTCCGGGACAGGATTCTCTGGGGCCAACGTCCTGACTTTC. As protein: CASSFSSGTGFSGANVLTF.

This sequence joins TRBV5-1 and TRBJ1-1, with D possibly TRBD1 on 5 matching bases. CDR3 length: 14 residues. The V gene's germline CDR1 is SGHRS and CDR2 YFSETQ. V lost 6 bases, J lost 1 base, and 13 bases lay in between. CDR3 sequence reads: CASTTGRGNTEAFF. The CDR3 DNA is TGCGCCAGCACTACCGGAAGGGGGAACACTGAAGCTTTCTTT.

This chain connects TRBV19 to TRBJ2-1, with 11 bases that match TRBD2. CDR1 is LNHDA and CDR2 is SQIVND in the germline V gene (reference sequence). CDR3 length equals 16 residues. V shed 5 bases and J 9 bases; nucleotides not matched to a gene: 12. CDR3 residues: CASSAMVAGGLGEQFF. In nucleotides, the CDR3 is TGTGCCAGTAGTGCCATGGTAGCGGGAGGGTTAGGTGAGCAGTTCTTC.

V usage is TRBV5-1 and J usage is TRBJ2-5; 10 nucleotides match TRBD2. With V trimmed by 0 bases and J by 4 bases, 15 bases remained unmatched. Germline V gene data show CDR1 as SGHRS and CDR2 as YFSETQ. This CDR3 has 19 residues. The CDR3 sequence is CASSLGGTAGGPWRETQYF. The CDR3, as DNA: TGCGCCAGCAGCTTGGGGGGGACAGCGGGGGGGCCCTGGCGAGAGACCCAGTACTTC.

The CDR3 nucleotides read TGTGCCAGCAGCGTAGGGGCAGGGATTTACGAGCAGTACTTC. Its protein is CASSVGAGIYEQYF. The V and J genes are TRBV9 and TRBJ2-7; the D gene is possibly TRBD1 (5 bases). Germline values: CDR1 SGDLS, CDR2 YYNGEE. V was cut by 0 bases and J by 4 bases, with 11 bases left in between. There are 14 residues in the CDR3.

This rearrangement joins TRBV7-9 to TRBJ2-5; D unclear. The end of the DNA fits TRBJ2-7 better, so the J call may be wrong. The CDR3 contains 14 residues. Germline lookup yields CDR1 SEHNR and CDR2 FQNEAQ (reference sequence). The CDR3 loop reads CASSLSGSYYEQYF. In DNA form, the CDR3 reads TGTGCCAGCAGCTTATCCGGCAGCTACTACGAGCAGTACTTC.

This clone was observed a few times. V and J are TRBV19 and TRBJ1-2; D is possibly TRBD1 (6 bases). Trimming left V 7 bases short and J 3 bases short, with 15 bases between. Germline V gives CDR1 LNHDA, CDR2 SQIVND (reference sequence). The CDR3 is made up of 14 amino acids. The CDR3 nucleotides are TGTGCCAGTAAATCTGGGGGCATGCACTATGGCTACACCTTC. Protein sequence: CASKSGGMHYGYTF.

The rearrangement uses TRBV6-1 and TRBJ1-2, with D unclear. V gave up 2 bases and J gave up 4 bases, with 11 bases separating them. The length of the CDR3 is 14 residues. Germline assignment: CDR1 MNHNS and CDR2 SASEGT. The CDR3 sequence is CASSETARFYGYTF. The DNA of the CDR3 is TGTGCCAGCAGTGAAACCGCCAGGTTCTATGGCTACACCTTC.

Points on this clone: A junction boundary mismatches the germline segment, possibly from a read error. The chain is built from TRBV4-1 and TRBJ2-3; D unclear. Germline assignment: CDR1 MGHRA and CDR2 YSYEKL. The CDR3 runs 13 residues. CDR3 nucleotides: TGCGCCAGCAGCCAAGACTCCACATATACGCAGTATTTT. Its translation is CASSQDSTYTQYF.

This clone was recorded a few times. The V and J genes are TRBV5-1 and TRBJ1-1, with 10 bases identical to TRBD1. With V trimmed by 4 bases and J by 0 bases, 3 bases remained unmatched. Germline CDR1 and CDR2: SGHRS and YFSETQ. The length of the CDR3 is 15 residues. This chain's CDR3 is CASSGGTGVNTEAFF. The CDR3 DNA is TGCGCCAGCAGCGGCGGGACAGGGGTGAACACTGAAGCTTTCTTT.

The chain joins TRBV6-5 to TRBJ2-1, with 8 bases that match TRBD2. This CDR3 has 15 residues. V lost 3 bases to trimming and J lost 4 bases; unmatched junction nucleotides: 5. The germline V gene encodes CDR1 MNHEY and CDR2 SVGAGI. This CDR3 is CASSYNSGEYNEQFF. CDR3 DNA sequence: TGTGCCAGCAGTTATAATAGCGGGGAGTACAATGAGCAGTTCTTC.

This clone was counted once. V usage is TRBV7-8 and J usage is TRBJ2-5; D is perhaps TRBD2 (6 bases). The J call is in doubt because the DNA end fits TRBJ2-7 better. Germline-derived CDR1 and CDR2 are SGHVS and FQNEAQ. The CDR3 loop spans 17 amino acids. CDR3 amino acids: CASSLARRGSRTYEQYF. The CDR3 DNA reads as TGTGCCAGCAGCTTAGCCCGCCGGGGGAGTCGGACCTACGAGCAGTACTTC.

The chain uses TRBV2 and TRBJ1-1; D gene unclear. The V end lost 8 bases, the J end lost 0 bases, and 10 bases lay between the germline ends. The germline V gene encodes CDR1 SNHLY and CDR2 FYNNEI. The CDR3 extends over 13 amino acids. The CDR3 region is CASLGRMNTEAFF. The CDR3 DNA reads TGTGCCAGCCTAGGCAGAATGAACACTGAAGCTTTCTTT.

The V call is TRBV7-3, the J call TRBJ2-2; D not certain. The ends were cut back, 6 bases at V and 1 base at J, with 9 bases in the middle. Germline V gene lookup returns CDR1 SGHTA and CDR2 FQGTGA. The CDR3 has 14 residues. The DNA for the CDR3 is TGTGCCAGCAGTTCCGGTCGGAACACCGGGGAGCTGTTTTTT. It yields the protein CASSSGRNTGELFF.

This clone was counted once. The rearrangement uses TRBV9 and TRBJ1-1; possible D gene TRBD1, 6 bases. V was cut by 4 bases and J by 0 bases, with 16 bases left in between. CDR1 and CDR2 from the germline V gene are SGDLS and YYNGEE. The CDR3 is 16 residues long. As DNA, the CDR3 is TGTGCCAGCAGCCGCCGCGGGGGGCAGGTGAACACTGAAGCTTTCTTT. It yields the protein CASSRRGGQVNTEAFF.

This sequence joins TRBV30 and TRBJ2-4, with D possibly matching TRBD2 (5 bases). V was cut by 2 bases and J by 3 bases, with 17 bases left in between. Germline lookup yields CDR1 GTSNPN and CDR2 SVGIG (reference sequence). This CDR3 is 16 amino acids long. The CDR3: CAWSRGPLGVKNIQYF. CDR3 nucleotides: TGTGCCTGGAGTAGAGGACCGTTGGGAGTCAAAAACATTCAGTACTTC.

V and J are TRBV2 and TRBJ2-1; 8 nucleotides match TRBD1. The junction had 6 bases not matched to a gene; V was cut back by 3 bases and J by 5 bases. This CDR3 has 15 residues. In germline, CDR1 is SNHLY, CDR2 FYNNEI. CDR3 coding DNA: TGTGCCAGCAGTGAGGAAGGGACAGGAAACAATGAGCAGTTCTTC. Translated: CASSEEGTGNNEQFF.

The J gene is TRBJ1-2, the V gene TRBV2; D unclear. The CDR3 is made up of 14 amino acids. V lost 6 bases and J lost 2, with 13 bases in between. CDR1 is SNHLY and CDR2 is FYNNEI in the germline V gene. CDR3 loop: CASRQQTSNYGYTF. As DNA, the CDR3 is TGTGCCAGCAGACAACAGACGTCAAACTATGGCTACACCTTC. The complete variable domain, with remaining parts taken from reference TRBV2 and TRBJ1-2, reads EPEVTQTPSHQVTQMGQEVILRCVPISNHLYFYWYRQILGQKVEFLVSFYNNEISEKSEIFDDQFSVERPDGSNFTLKIRSTKLEDSAMYFCASRQQTSNYGYTFGSGTRLTVV.

This sequence joins TRBV5-6 and TRBJ1-1; TRBD1 agrees at 7 bases. The CDR3 length is 15 residues. The ends lost 2 bases at V and 5 bases at J; junction bases unmatched: 9. Germline values: CDR1 SGHDT, CDR2 YYEEEE. The CDR3 DNA follows: TGTGCCAGCAGCTTCCCGACGACAGGGCGGACTGAAGCTTTCTTT. This codes for CASSFPTTGRTEAFF.

CDR3 DNA sequence: TGTGCCAGCAGCTTGGCCCTCGGGGGGCTGAGCTCCTATAATTCACCCCTCCACTTT. It specifies CASSLALGGLSSYNSPLHF. V is TRBV5-4 and J is TRBJ1-6; tentative D call: TRBD1 (6 bases). The germline V gene has CDR1 SGHNT and CDR2 YYREEE (reference sequence). The CDR3 length is 19 residues. The V and J ends lost 0 bases and 0 bases respectively, with 16 bases between them.